This TCR beta chain was recovered during a study of post-analysis software for immune sequencing data. Findings of the study overall: The five TRBV segments detected at higher frequency in patients than in controls included TRBV5-6, TRBV5-1 and TRBV20-1.

On this clonotype itself: Its target is unknown.

Built from TCR beta cDNA, the libraries had unique molecular identifiers in them. TCRdb independently ran MiXCR on the PCR reads; one entry per CDR3 protein. The sample lists over 300,000 distinct CDR3 sequences, approximately 33% occurring once. V was pared by 6 bases and J by 5 bases, with 8 bases of the junction left unmatched. The CDR3 extends over 14 amino acids. This receptor was obtained from a girl aged 10 to 17 with multiple sclerosis. The chain couples TRBV12-3 or TRBV12-4 to TRBJ2-3; the match to TRBD2 covers 7 bases. Source material: blood. The CDR3 sequence is CASSRGLVGDTQYF. In DNA form, the CDR3 reads TGTGCCAGCAGCCGAGGACTAGTTGGAGATACGCAGTATTTT.